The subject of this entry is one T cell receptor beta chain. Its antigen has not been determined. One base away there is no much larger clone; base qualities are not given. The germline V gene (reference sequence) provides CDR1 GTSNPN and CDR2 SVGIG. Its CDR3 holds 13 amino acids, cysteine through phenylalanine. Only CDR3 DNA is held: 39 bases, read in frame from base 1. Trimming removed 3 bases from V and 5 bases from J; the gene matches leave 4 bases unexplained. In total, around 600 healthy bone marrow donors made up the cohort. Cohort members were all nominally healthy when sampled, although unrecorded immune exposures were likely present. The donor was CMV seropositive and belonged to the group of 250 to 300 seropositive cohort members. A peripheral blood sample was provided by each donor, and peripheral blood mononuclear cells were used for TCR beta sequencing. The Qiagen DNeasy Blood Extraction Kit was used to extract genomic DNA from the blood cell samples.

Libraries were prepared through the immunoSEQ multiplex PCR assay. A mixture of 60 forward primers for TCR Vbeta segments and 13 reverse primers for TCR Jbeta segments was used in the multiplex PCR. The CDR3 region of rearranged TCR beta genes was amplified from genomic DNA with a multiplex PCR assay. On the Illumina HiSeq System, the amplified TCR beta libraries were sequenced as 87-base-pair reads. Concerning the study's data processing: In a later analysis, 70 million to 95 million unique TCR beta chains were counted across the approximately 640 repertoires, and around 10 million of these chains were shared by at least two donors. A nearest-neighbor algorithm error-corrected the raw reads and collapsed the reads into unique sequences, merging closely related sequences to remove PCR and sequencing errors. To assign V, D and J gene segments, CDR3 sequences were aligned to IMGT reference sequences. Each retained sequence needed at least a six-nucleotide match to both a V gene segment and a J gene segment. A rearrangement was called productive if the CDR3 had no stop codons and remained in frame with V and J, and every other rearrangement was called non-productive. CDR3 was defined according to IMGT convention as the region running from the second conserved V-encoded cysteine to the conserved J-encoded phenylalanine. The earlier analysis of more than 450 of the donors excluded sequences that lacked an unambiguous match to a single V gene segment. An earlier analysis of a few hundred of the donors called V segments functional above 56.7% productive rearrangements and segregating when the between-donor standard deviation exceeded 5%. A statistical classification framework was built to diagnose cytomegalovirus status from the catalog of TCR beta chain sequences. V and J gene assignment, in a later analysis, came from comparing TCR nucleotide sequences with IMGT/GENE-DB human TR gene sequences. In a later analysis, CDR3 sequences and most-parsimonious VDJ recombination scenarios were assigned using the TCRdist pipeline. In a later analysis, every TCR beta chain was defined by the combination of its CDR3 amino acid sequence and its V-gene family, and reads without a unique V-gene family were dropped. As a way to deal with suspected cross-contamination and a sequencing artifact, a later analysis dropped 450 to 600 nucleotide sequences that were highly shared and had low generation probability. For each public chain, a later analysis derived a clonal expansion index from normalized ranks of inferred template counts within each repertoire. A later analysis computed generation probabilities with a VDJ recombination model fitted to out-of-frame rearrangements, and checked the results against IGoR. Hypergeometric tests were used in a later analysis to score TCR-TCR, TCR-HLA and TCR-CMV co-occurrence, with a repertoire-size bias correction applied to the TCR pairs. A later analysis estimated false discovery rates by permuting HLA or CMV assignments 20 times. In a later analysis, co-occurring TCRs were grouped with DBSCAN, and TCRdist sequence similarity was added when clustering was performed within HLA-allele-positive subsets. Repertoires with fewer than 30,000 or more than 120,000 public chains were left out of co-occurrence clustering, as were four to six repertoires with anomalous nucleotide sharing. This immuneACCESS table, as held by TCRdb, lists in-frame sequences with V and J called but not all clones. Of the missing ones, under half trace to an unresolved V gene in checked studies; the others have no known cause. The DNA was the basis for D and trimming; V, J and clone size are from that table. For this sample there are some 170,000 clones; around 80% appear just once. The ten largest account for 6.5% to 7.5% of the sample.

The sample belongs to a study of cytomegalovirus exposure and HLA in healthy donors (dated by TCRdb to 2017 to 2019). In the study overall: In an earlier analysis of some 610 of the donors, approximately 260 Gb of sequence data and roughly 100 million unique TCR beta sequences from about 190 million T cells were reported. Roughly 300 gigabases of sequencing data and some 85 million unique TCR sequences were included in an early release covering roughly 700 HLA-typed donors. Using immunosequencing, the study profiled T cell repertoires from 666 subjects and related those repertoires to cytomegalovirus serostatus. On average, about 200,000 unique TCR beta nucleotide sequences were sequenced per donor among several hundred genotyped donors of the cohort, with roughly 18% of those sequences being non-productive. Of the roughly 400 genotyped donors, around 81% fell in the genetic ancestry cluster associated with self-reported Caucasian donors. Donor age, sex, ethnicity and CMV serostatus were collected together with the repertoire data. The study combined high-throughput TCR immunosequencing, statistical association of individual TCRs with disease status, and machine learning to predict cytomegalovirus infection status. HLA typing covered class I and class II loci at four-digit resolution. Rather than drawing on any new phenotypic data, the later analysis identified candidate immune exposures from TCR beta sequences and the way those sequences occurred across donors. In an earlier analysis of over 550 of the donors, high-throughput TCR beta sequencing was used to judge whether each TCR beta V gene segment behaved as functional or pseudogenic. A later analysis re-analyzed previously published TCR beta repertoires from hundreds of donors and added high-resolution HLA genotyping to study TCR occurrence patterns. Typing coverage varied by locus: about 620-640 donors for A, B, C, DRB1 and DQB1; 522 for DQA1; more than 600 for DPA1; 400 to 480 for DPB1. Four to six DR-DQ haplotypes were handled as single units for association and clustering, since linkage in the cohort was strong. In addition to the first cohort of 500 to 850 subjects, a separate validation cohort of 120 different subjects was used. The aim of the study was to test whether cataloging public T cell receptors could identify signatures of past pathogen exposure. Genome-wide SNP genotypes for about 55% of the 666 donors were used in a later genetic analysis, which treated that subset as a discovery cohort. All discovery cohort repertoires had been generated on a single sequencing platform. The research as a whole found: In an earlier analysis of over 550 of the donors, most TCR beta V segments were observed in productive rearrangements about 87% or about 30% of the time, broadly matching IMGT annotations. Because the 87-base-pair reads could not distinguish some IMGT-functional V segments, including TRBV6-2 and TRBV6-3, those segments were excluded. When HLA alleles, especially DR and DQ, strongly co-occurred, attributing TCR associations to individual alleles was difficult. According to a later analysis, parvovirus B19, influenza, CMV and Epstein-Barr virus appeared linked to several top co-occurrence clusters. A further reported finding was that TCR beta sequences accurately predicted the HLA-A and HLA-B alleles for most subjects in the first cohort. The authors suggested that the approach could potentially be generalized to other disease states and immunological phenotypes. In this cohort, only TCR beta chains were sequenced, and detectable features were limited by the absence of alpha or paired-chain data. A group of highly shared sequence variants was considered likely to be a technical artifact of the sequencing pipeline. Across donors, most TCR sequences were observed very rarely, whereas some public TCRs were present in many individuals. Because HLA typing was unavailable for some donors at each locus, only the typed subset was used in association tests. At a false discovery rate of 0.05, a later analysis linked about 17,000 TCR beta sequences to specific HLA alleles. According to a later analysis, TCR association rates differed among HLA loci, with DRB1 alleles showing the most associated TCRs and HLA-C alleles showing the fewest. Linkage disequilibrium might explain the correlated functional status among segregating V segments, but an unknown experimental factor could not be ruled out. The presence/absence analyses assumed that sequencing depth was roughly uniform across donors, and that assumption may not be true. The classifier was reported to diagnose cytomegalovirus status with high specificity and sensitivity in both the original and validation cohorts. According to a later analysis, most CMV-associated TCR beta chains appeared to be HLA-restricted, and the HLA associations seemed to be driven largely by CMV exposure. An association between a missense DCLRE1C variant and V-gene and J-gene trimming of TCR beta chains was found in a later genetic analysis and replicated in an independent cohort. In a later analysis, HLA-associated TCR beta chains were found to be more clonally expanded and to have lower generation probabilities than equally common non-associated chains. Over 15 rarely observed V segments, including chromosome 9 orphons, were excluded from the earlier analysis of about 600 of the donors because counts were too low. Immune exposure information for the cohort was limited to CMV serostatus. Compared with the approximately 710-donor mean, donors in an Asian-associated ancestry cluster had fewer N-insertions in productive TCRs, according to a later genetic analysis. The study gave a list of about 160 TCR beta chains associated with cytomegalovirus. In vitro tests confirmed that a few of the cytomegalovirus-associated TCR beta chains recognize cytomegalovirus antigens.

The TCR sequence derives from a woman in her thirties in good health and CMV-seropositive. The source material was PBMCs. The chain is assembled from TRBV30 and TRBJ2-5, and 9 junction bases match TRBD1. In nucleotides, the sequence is TGTGCCTGGAGACAGGGGGCTTGGGAGACCCAGTACTTC. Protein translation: CAWRQGAWETQYF.